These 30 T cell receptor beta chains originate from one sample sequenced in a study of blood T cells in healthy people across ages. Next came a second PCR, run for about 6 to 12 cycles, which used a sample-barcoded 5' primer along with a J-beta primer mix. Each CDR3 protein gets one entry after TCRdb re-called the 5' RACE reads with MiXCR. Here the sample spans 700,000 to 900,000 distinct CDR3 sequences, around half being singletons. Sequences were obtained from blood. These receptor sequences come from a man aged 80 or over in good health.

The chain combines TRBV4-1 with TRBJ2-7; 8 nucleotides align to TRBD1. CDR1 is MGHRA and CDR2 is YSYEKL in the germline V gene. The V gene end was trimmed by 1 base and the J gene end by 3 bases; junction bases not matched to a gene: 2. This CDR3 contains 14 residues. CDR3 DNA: TGCGCCAGCAGCCAAGGGGACAGGAACTACGAGCAGTACTTC. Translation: CASSQGDRNYEQYF.

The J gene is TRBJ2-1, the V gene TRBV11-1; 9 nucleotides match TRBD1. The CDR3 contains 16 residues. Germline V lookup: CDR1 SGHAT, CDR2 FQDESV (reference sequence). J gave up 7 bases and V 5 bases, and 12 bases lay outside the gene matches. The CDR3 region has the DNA TGTGCCAGCAGCCCGACCGGGACAGGGCGGTTTAATGAGCAGTTCTTC. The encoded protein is CASSPTGTGRFNEQFF. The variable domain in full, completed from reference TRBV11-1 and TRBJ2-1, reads EAEVAQSPRYKITEKSQAVAFWCDPISGHATLYWYRQILGQGPELLVQFQDESVVDDSQLPKDRFSAERLKGVDSTLKIQPAELGDSAMYLCASSPTGTGRFNEQFFGPGTRLTVL.

CDR3: CASSPGRGQGANVLTF. DNA of the CDR3: TGTGCCAGCAGCCCTGGCAGGGGGCAGGGGGCCAACGTCCTGACTTTC. The V call is TRBV7-2, the J call TRBJ2-6, with 8 bases lining up with TRBD1. Germline trimming cut 5 bases from V and 4 bases from J; bases unmatched to any gene: 7. This CDR3 region has 16 residues. Germline CDR1 is SGHTA and CDR2 is FQGNSA.

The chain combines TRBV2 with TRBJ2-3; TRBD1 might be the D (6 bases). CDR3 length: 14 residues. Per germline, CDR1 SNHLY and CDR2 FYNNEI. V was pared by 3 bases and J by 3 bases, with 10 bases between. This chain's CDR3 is CASSEYRVTDTQYF. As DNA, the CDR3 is TGTGCCAGCAGTGAGTACAGGGTGACAGATACGCAGTATTTT.

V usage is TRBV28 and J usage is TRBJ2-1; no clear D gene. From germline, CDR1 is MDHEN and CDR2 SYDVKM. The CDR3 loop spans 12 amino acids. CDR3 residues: CALRNLYNEQFF. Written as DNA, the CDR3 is TGTGCATTGAGGAACCTATACAATGAGCAGTTCTTC.

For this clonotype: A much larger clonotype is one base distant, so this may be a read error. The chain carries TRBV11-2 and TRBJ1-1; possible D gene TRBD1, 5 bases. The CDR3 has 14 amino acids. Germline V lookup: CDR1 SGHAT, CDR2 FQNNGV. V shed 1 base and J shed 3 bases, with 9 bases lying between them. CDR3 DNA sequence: TGTGCCAGCAGCTTAGCTGGGGGGGACACTGAAGCTTTCTTT. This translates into CASSLAGGDTEAFF. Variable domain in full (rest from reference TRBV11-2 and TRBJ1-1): EAGVAQSPRYKIIEKRQSVAFWCNPISGHATLYWYQQILGQGPKLLIQFQNNGVVDDSQLPKDRFSAERLKGVDSTLKIQPAKLEDSAVYLCASSLAGGDTEAFFGQGTRLTVV.

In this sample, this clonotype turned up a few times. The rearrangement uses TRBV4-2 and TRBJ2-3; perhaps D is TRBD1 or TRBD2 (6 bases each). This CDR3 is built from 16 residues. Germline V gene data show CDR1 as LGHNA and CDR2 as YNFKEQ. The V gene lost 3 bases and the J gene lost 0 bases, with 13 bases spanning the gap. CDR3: CASSQGGYTSTDTQYF. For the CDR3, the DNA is TGTGCCAGCAGCCAGGGGGGCTATACTAGCACAGATACGCAGTATTTT.

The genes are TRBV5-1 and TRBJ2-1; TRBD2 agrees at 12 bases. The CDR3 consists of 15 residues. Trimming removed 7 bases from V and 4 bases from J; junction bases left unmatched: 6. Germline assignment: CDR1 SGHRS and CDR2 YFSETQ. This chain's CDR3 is CASAPLAGGYNEQFF. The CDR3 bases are TGCGCCAGCGCCCCACTAGCGGGAGGTTACAATGAGCAGTTCTTC.

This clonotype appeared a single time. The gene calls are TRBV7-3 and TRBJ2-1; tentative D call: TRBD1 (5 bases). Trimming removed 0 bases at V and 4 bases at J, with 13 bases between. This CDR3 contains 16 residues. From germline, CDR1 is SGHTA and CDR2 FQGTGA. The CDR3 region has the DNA TGTGCCAGCAGCTTAACTGGGGCAGACCCTTACAATGAGCAGTTCTTC. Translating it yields CASSLTGADPYNEQFF.

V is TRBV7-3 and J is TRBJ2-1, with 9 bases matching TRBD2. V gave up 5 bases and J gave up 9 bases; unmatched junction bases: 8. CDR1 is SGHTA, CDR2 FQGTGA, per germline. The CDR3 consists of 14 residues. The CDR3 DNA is TGTGCCAGCAGCCCAGTAGCGGGAGACGGTGAGCAGTTCTTC. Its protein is CASSPVAGDGEQFF.

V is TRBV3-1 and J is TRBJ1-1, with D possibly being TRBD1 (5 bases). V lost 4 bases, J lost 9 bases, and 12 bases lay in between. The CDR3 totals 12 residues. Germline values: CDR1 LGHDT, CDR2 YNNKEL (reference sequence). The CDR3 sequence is CASSLGERQAFF. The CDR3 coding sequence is TGTGCCAGCAGCCTGGGGGAGCGGCAAGCTTTCTTT. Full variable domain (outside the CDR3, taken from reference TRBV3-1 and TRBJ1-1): DTAVSQTPKYLVTQMGNDKSIKCEQNLGHDTMYWYKQDSKKFLKIMFSYNNKELIINETVPNRFSPKSPDKAHLNLHINSLELGDSAVYFCASSLGERQAFFGQGTRLTVV.

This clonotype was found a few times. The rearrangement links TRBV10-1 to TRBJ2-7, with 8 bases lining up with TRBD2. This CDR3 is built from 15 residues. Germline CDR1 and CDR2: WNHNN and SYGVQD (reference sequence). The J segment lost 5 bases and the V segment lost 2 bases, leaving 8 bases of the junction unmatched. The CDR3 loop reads CASSEDGGRIHEQYF. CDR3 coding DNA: TGCGCCAGCAGTGAGGATGGCGGGAGGATCCACGAGCAGTACTTC.

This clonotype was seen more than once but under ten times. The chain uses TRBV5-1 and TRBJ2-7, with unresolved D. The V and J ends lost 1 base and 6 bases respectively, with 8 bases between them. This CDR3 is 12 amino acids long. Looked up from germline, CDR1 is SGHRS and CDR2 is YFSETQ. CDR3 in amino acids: CASSLQPGEQYF. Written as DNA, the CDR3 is TGCGCCAGCAGCTTGCAGCCGGGCGAGCAGTACTTC.

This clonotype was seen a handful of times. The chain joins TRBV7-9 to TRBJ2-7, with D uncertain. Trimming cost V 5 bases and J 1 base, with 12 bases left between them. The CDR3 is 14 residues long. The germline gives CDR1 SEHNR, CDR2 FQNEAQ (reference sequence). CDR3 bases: TGTGCCAGCAGCCCGCCGAAGGAGTCCTACGAGCAGTACTTC. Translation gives CASSPPKESYEQYF.

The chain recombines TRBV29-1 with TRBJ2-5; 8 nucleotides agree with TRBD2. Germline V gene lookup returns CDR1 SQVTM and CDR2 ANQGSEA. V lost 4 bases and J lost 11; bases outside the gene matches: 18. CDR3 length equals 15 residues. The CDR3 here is CSVVGGALLQREQYF. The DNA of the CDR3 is TGCAGCGTTGTTGGCGGCGCCCTCCTCCAGCGGGAGCAGTACTTC.

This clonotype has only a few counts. The CDR3 nucleotides are TGTGCCAGCACGGACAGGGCGGCCTATGGCTACACCTTC. This translates into CASTDRAAYGYTF. The gene calls are TRBV27 and TRBJ1-2, with TRBD1 matching over 8 bases. This CDR3 spans 13 amino acids. The germline CDR1 and CDR2 sequences are MNHEY and SMNVEV (reference sequence). Unmatched junction bases numbered 5, after V lost 7 bases and J lost 4 bases.

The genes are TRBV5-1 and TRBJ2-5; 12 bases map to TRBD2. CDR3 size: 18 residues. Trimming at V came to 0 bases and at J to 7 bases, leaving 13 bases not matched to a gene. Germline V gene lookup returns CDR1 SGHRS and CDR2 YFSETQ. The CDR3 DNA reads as TGCGCCAGCAGCTTGGTGACTAGCGGGAGCGCCTTCCCCGGGACCCAGTACTTC. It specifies CASSLVTSGSAFPGTQYF.

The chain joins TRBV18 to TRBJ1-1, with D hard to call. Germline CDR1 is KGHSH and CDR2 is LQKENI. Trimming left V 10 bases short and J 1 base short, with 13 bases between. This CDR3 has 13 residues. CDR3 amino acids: CAIQSQENTEAFF. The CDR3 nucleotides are TGTGCCATCCAATCCCAGGAGAACACTGAAGCTTTCTTT.

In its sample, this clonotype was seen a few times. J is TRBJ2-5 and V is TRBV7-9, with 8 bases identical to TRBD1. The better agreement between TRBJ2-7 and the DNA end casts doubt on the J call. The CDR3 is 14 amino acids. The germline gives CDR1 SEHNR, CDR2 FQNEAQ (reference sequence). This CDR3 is CASSRDRGEDEQYF. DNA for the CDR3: TGTGCCAGCAGCAGAGACAGGGGAGAGGACGAGCAGTACTTC.

In nucleotides, the CDR3 is TGCAGCGTTGTAGGCCAGCGGGAGAGACCCGTAGTGGAGCAGTTCTTC. This gives the protein CSVVGQRERPVVEQFF. This chain joins TRBV29-1 and TRBJ2-1; 8 nucleotides agree with TRBD2. V shed 4 bases, J shed 10 bases, and the junction held 18 bases outside the gene matches. There are 16 residues in the CDR3. CDR1 SQVTM and CDR2 ANQGSEA come from the germline V gene.

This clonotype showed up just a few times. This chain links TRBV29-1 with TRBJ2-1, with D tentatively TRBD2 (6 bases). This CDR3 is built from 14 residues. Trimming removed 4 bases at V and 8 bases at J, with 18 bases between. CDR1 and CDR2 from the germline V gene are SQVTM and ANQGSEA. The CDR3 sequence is CSVVSRENSDEQFF. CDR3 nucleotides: TGCAGCGTTGTCTCTCGGGAGAACAGCGATGAGCAGTTCTTC.

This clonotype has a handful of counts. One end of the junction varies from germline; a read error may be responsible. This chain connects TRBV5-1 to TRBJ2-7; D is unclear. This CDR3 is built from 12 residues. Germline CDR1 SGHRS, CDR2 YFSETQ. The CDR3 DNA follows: TGTGCCAGCAGTTTATACGCCTACGAGCAGTACTTC. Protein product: CASSLYAYEQYF.

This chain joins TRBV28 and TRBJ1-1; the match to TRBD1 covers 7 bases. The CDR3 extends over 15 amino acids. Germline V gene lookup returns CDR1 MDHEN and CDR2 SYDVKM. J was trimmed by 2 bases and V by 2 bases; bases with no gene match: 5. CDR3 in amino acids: CASSLAGTENTEAFF. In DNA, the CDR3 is TGTGCCAGCAGTTTAGCCGGGACAGAAAACACTGAAGCTTTCTTT.

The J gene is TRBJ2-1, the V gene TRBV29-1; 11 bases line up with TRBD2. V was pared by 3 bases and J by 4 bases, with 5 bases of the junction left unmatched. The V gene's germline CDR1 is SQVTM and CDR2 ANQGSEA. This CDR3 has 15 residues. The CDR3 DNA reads TGCAGCGTTGAGACCGGGACTAGCGGTTACAATGAGCAGTTCTTC. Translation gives CSVETGTSGYNEQFF.

CDR3 coding DNA: TGCGCCAGCAGCCAAGATCTAAGCGTAGAGGGGGAAGTTTACGAGCAGTACTTC. It codes for CASSQDLSVEGEVYEQYF. The chain carries TRBV4-3 and TRBJ2-7, with a possible D match to TRBD1 (6 bases). Per the germline V gene, CDR1 is LGHNA and CDR2 is YSLEER. V shed 0 bases and J shed 4 bases, with 22 bases lying between them. This CDR3 region has 18 residues.

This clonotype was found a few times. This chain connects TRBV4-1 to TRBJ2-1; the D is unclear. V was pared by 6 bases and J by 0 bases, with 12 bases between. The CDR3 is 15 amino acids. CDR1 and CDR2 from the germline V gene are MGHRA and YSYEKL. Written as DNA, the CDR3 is TGCGCCAGCAGTCCGGACCCGCGCTCCTACAATGAGCAGTTCTTC. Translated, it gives CASSPDPRSYNEQFF.

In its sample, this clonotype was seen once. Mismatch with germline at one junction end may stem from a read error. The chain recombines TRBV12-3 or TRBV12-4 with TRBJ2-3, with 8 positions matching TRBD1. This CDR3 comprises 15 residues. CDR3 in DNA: TGTGCCAGCAGCTCCGACAGGGGCAGCACAGATACGAAGTATTTT. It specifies CASSSDRGSTDTKYF.

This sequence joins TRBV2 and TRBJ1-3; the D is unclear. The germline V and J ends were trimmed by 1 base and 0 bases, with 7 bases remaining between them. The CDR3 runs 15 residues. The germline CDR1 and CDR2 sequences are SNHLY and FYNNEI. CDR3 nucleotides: TGTGCCAGCAGTGAAGTCAGAGTCTCTGGAAACACCATATATTTT. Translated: CASSEVRVSGNTIYF.

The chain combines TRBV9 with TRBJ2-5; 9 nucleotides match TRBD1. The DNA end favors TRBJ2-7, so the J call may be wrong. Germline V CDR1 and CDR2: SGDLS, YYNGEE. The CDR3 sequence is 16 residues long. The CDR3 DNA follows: TGTGCCAGCAGCCACGGCGGCGGGACAGGGATCTACGAGCAGTACTTC. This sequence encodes CASSHGGGTGIYEQYF.

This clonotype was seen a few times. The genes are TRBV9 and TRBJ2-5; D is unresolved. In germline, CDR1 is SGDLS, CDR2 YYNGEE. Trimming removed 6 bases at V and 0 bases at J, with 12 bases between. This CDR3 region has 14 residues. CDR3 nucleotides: TGTGCCAGCAACCGAGACTTATACCAAGAGACCCAGTACTTC. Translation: CASNRDLYQETQYF.